Below, 32 T cell receptor beta chains from the same sample are listed, as sequenced in a study of blood T cell repertoires in COVID-19. TCRdb keeps only in-frame clones here, not all; method: immunoSEQ multiplex PCR. The sample lists roughly 380,000 clones, roughly 86% seen once, with about 1.5% in the top ten. The material sequenced was PBMCs or T cells enriched from blood (not recorded which). All receptors derive from a man in his thirties or forties who had recovered from COVID-19.

The rearrangement links TRBV9 to TRBJ2-6; possibly TRBD1 for D (6 bases). The CDR3 runs 18 residues. CDR1 is SGDLS, CDR2 YYNGEE, per germline. Trimming took off 2 bases at V and 1 base at J, with 16 bases between the two ends. The CDR3 coding sequence is TGTGCCAGCAGCGTGGAACAGGGCTATAAATCTGGGGCCAACGTCCTGACTTTC. Translation: CASSVEQGYKSGANVLTF.

The chain uses TRBV5-1 and TRBJ2-7; TRBD1 matches 11 bases. The V segment lost 4 bases and the J segment 2 bases; nucleotides outside the gene matches: 5. Germline V gene lookup returns CDR1 SGHRS and CDR2 YFSETQ. This CDR3 region has 15 residues. The CDR3 region has the DNA TGCGCCAGCAGCGGCGGACAGGGGGCTACCTACGAGCAGTACTTC. Encoded protein: CASSGGQGATYEQYF.

This rearrangement joins TRBV7-8 to TRBJ1-5, with D possibly TRBD1 on 5 matching bases. V lost 5 bases to trimming and J lost 4 bases, with 9 bases between them. Per the germline V gene, CDR1 is SGHVS and CDR2 is FQNEAQ. The CDR3 spans 13 residues. The CDR3 is CASSRTSNQPQHF. DNA for the CDR3: TGTGCCAGCAGCCGGACAAGTAATCAGCCCCAGCATTTT.

There are a few counts of this clone. The sample holds other DNA sequences that translate to the same CDR3. The J gene is TRBJ1-5, the V gene TRBV7-2, with 7 bases identical to TRBD1. The junction had 5 bases not matched to a gene; V was cut back by 2 bases and J by 7 bases. The CDR3 consists of 14 residues. The germline gives CDR1 SGHTA, CDR2 FQGNSA. The CDR3: CASSLRQGNQPQHF. CDR3 sequence (DNA): TGTGCCAGCAGCTTACGACAGGGTAACCAGCCCCAGCATTTT.

The gene calls are TRBV25-1 and TRBJ1-1, with 8 bases that match TRBD1. CDR1 is MGHDK, CDR2 SYGVNS, per germline. Trimming removed 9 bases from V and 3 bases from J; junction bases left unmatched: 3. The CDR3 has 12 amino acids. The CDR3 is CARDREDTEAFF. The CDR3 bases are TGTGCCAGGGACAGGGAGGACACTGAAGCTTTCTTT.

The gene calls are TRBV7-9 and TRBJ1-5; D is undetermined. The CDR3 length is 16 residues. CDR1 and CDR2 from the germline V gene are SEHNR and FQNEAQ (reference sequence). Trimming pared 1 base from V and 3 bases from J, leaving 13 bases between. CDR3 DNA sequence: TGTGCCAGCAGCTTAGGGGCCGGTGGCTTCAATCAGCCCCAGCATTTT. Residues: CASSLGAGGFNQPQHF.

The gene calls are TRBV18 and TRBJ1-1; D remains ambiguous. Germline V gene sequence: CDR1 KGHSH, CDR2 LQKENI. The CDR3 totals 13 residues. Trimming took off 6 bases at V and 4 bases at J, with 12 bases between the two ends. The chain's CDR3 is CASSLRGGTEAFF. The CDR3 nucleotides are TGTGCCAGCTCCCTTCGGGGAGGCACTGAAGCTTTCTTT. Based on the CDR3 plus reference TRBV18 and TRBJ1-1, the full variable domain is NAGVMQNPRHLVRRRGQEARLRCSPMKGHSHVYWYRQLPEEGLKFMVYLQKENIIDESGMPKERFSAEFPKEGPSILRIQQVVRGDSAAYFCASSLRGGTEAFFGQGTRLTVV.

The CDR3 loop reads CASSPGAGSSYEQYF. CDR3 nucleotide sequence: TGTGCCAGCAGTCCGGGAGCGGGGAGCTCCTACGAGCAGTACTTC. J is TRBJ2-7 and V is TRBV6-5; 7 nucleotides match TRBD2. This CDR3 has 15 residues. The V and J ends lost 5 bases and 0 bases, in that order; junction bases with no gene match: 7. The germline gives CDR1 MNHEY, CDR2 SVGAGI.

The chain is built from TRBV10-3 and TRBJ2-1, with 12 bases aligning to TRBD2. Losses at the gene ends were 10 bases for V and 1 base for J; bases not matched to a gene: 8. CDR1 is ENHRY and CDR2 is SYGVKD in the germline V gene. This CDR3 spans 16 amino acids. Written as DNA, the CDR3 is TGTGCCACAGAGACTAGCGGGGGCCCATCCTACAATGAGCAGTTCTTC. It yields the protein CATETSGGPSYNEQFF.

The chain links TRBV5-1 to TRBJ2-7; D is ambiguous. The CDR3 length is 16 residues. CDR1 SGHRS and CDR2 YFSETQ come from the germline V gene. With 5 bases removed from V and 6 bases from J, the gap between germline ends came to 24 bases. For the CDR3, the DNA is TGCGCCAGCAGTTATAGACCCGTAGACACCTCGGCCGAGCAGTACTTC. Amino acids: CASSYRPVDTSAEQYF.

The rearrangement links TRBV7-9 to TRBJ1-2; no reliable D call. CDR1 is SEHNR and CDR2 is FQNEAQ in the germline V gene (reference sequence). The V and J ends lost 7 bases and 3 bases respectively, with 12 bases between them. CDR3 length: 13 residues. The CDR3 is CASTIGRDYGYTF. CDR3 nucleotide sequence: TGTGCCAGCACCATAGGGAGGGACTATGGCTACACCTTC.

The J gene is TRBJ1-1, the V gene TRBV29-1; D possibly corresponds to TRBD1 (5 bases). Germline lookup yields CDR1 SQVTM and CDR2 ANQGSEA. The germline V and J ends were trimmed by 7 bases and 0 bases, with 9 bases remaining between them. The CDR3 is 12 residues long. CDR3 DNA sequence: TGCAGCGGCGAGACAGTGAACACTGAAGCTTTCTTT. Its translation: CSGETVNTEAFF.

This clone was recorded once. As DNA, the CDR3 is TGTGCCAGCAGCTTACCCGGGACAGAACAAGCTTTCTTT. Translating it yields CASSLPGTEQAFF. The chain couples TRBV7-2 to TRBJ1-1; 7 nucleotides align to TRBD1. The CDR3 is made up of 13 amino acids. V shed 2 bases, J shed 9 bases, and the junction held 6 bases outside the gene matches. Germline-derived CDR1 and CDR2 are SGHTA and FQGNSA.

The chain uses TRBV15 and TRBJ2-3; 9 nucleotides align to TRBD2. V was pared by 0 bases and J by 5 bases, with 6 bases of the junction left unmatched. The V gene's germline CDR1 is LNHNV and CDR2 YYDKDF (reference sequence). The CDR3 is 16 amino acids. In DNA, the CDR3 is TGTGCCACCAGCAGAGATTTTGCGGGGGGGCAAGATACGCAGTATTTT. Translating gives CATSRDFAGGQDTQYF.

J is TRBJ1-1 and V is TRBV11-2; TRBD1 aligns across 8 bases. Germline-derived CDR1 and CDR2 are SGHAT and FQNNGV. The CDR3 is made up of 17 amino acids. V dropped 5 bases and J dropped 4; count of bases not matched to a gene: 15. As DNA, the CDR3 is TGTGCCAGCAGCCACCACCCCGACAGGGGTGGTGGCACTGAAGCTTTCTTT. This codes for CASSHHPDRGGGTEAFF.

This chain links TRBV4-3 with TRBJ2-7; perhaps TRBD1 as D (5 bases). CDR1 is LGHNA and CDR2 is YSLEER in the germline V gene. Trimming stripped 1 base from V and 4 bases from J, with 8 bases between. There are 13 residues in the CDR3. Here the CDR3 reads CASSQVPGYEQYF. The DNA of the CDR3 is TGCGCCAGCAGCCAAGTTCCAGGGTACGAGCAGTACTTC.

The CDR3 DNA reads as TGCGCCAGCAGCCAAGATAGGCAGGGGTCCTACGAGCAGTACTTC. This encodes CASSQDRQGSYEQYF. The genes are TRBV4-3 and TRBJ2-7; possible D gene TRBD1, 6 bases. Trimming shortened V by 0 bases and J by 1 base, and 10 bases separated the two germline ends. Germline V gives CDR1 LGHNA, CDR2 YSLEER. The CDR3 totals 15 residues.

The gene calls are TRBV15 and TRBJ2-4; 9 nucleotides match TRBD1. Trimming removed 7 bases from V and 3 bases from J; junction bases left unmatched: 22. Germline V CDR1 and CDR2: LNHNV, YYDKDF (reference sequence). The CDR3 length is 20 residues. The CDR3: CATTMLTRDRVNLGKNIQYF. CDR3 nucleotide sequence: TGTGCCACCACCATGTTGACCCGGGACAGGGTGAACCTAGGCAAAAACATTCAGTACTTC.

The chain combines TRBV7-9 with TRBJ1-1; D is undetermined. Trimming left V 5 bases short and J 3 bases short, with 19 bases between. Germline V gene sequence: CDR1 SEHNR, CDR2 FQNEAQ (reference sequence). The CDR3 is 16 amino acids. CDR3 DNA: TGTGCCAGCAGCCCGAGGTTAGCGAGGGTCGACACTGAAGCTTTCTTT. Translation gives CASSPRLARVDTEAFF.

The V gene is TRBV7-3, the J gene TRBJ1-1; 7 bases agree with TRBD1. The V segment lost 4 bases and the J segment 1 base; nucleotides outside the gene matches: 6. CDR3 length: 15 residues. Germline V CDR1 and CDR2: SGHTA, FQGTGA. The CDR3 loop reads CASSSTGTANTEAFF. For the CDR3, the DNA is TGTGCCAGCAGCTCTACCGGGACAGCGAACACTGAAGCTTTCTTT.

The V and J genes are TRBV2 and TRBJ2-2; a possible D gene is TRBD2 (5 bases). The CDR3 has 15 residues. The germline V and J ends were trimmed by 2 bases and 2 bases, with 9 bases remaining between them. Germline V gives CDR1 SNHLY, CDR2 FYNNEI. The CDR3 coding sequence is TGTGCCAGCAGTGAATATACTAGAAACACCGGGGAGCTGTTTTTT. This codes for CASSEYTRNTGELFF. The entire variable domain, with the rest obtained from reference TRBV2 and TRBJ2-2, is as follows: EPEVTQTPSHQVTQMGQEVILRCVPISNHLYFYWYRQILGQKVEFLVSFYNNEISEKSEIFDDQFSVERPDGSNFTLKIRSTKLEDSAMYFCASSEYTRNTGELFFGEGSRLTVL.

The chain carries TRBV30 and TRBJ1-5; D is unresolved. In germline, CDR1 is GTSNPN, CDR2 SVGIG (reference sequence). This CDR3 is built from 15 residues. The V gene lost 4 bases and the J gene lost 0 bases, with 13 bases spanning the gap. The CDR3 sequence is CAWTSGDYSNQPQHF. The DNA of the CDR3 is TGTGCCTGGACCTCCGGTGATTATAGCAATCAGCCCCAGCATTTT.

V gene TRBV11-2 combines with J gene TRBJ1-2; 8 bases agree with TRBD1. The CDR3 covers 14 residues. J was trimmed by 4 bases and V by 6 bases; bases with no gene match: 7. Germline CDR1 reads SGHAT; CDR2 reads FQNNGV. CDR3 protein: CASRRQGLAYGYTF. DNA for the CDR3: TGTGCCAGCAGACGACAGGGGCTAGCCTATGGCTACACCTTC.

V and J are TRBV27 and TRBJ1-3; D is undetermined. Deletions cut 3 bases from V and 0 bases from J, with 9 bases between. Germline CDR1 reads MNHEY; CDR2 reads SMNVEV (reference sequence). This CDR3 contains 15 residues. The CDR3 region is CASSLYLSSGNTIYF. The CDR3 DNA sequence: TGTGCCAGCAGTTTGTACTTGTCCTCTGGAAACACCATATATTTT.

V is TRBV19 and J is TRBJ2-7; 8 bases fit TRBD2. The germline V gene encodes CDR1 LNHDA and CDR2 SQIVND (reference sequence). J lost 2 bases, V lost 5 bases, and 8 bases had no gene match. This CDR3 comprises 15 residues. The CDR3 spells CASSSPGGGTYEQYF. As DNA, the CDR3 is TGTGCCAGTAGTTCCCCGGGGGGGGGTACCTACGAGCAGTACTTC.

This clone was recorded a few times. The chain joins TRBV21-1 to TRBJ1-1; TRBD1 was called by the table and not checked on the DNA. TRBV21-1 is described as a pseudogene. CDR3 length equals 18 residues. Here the CDR3 reads CASSLTGQGLPTNTEAFF. The CDR3 region has the DNA TGTGCCAGCAGCCTCACGGGACAGGGTTTGCCTACGAACACTGAAGCTTTCTTT.

DNA for the CDR3: TGTGCCAGCAGTTACCAACAGGGTTTCCAGCCCCAGCATTTT. It specifies CASSYQQGFQPQHF. The chain joins TRBV6-5 to TRBJ1-5, with a possible D match to TRBD1 (6 bases). The V gene lost 2 bases and the J gene lost 7 bases, with 12 bases spanning the gap. Germline V gene sequence: CDR1 MNHEY, CDR2 SVGAGI. The CDR3 consists of 14 residues.

This sequence joins TRBV18 and TRBJ2-7; D gene ambiguous. CDR3 length equals 14 residues. The V end was cut by 2 bases, the J end by 1 base, with 9 bases between. Per germline, CDR1 KGHSH and CDR2 LQKENI. The CDR3 is CASSPASRSYEQYF. For the CDR3, the DNA is TGTGCCAGCTCACCAGCCTCCAGATCCTACGAGCAGTACTTC.

This rearrangement joins TRBV6-5 to TRBJ1-1; 8 nucleotides line up with TRBD1. Germline CDR1 reads MNHEY; CDR2 reads SVGAGI. J was trimmed by 4 bases and V by 0 bases; bases with no gene match: 4. The CDR3 runs to 15 residues. The CDR3 bases are TGTGCCAGCAGTTACTCCGGACAGGGTAGCACTGAAGCTTTCTTT. Its protein is CASSYSGQGSTEAFF.

V usage is TRBV12-3 or TRBV12-4 and J usage is TRBJ2-1, with D hard to call. The V end was cut by 2 bases, the J end by 9 bases, with 11 bases between. The CDR3 sequence is 13 residues long. CDR3 in amino acids: CASSLIAEVEQFF. Here the CDR3 DNA reads TGTGCCAGCAGTTTAATAGCCGAGGTTGAGCAGTTCTTC.

The table lists this clone with a count of one. This rearrangement joins TRBV30 to TRBJ1-6; D may be TRBD1 (6 bases). The CDR3 contains 14 residues. V dropped 6 bases and J dropped 6 bases, with 15 bases sitting between them. The V gene's germline CDR1 is GTSNPN and CDR2 SVGIG (reference sequence). As DNA, the CDR3 is TGTGCCTGTCCTAGGGAGGGGGGTAATTCACCCCTCCACTTT. Translated, it gives CACPREGGNSPLHF. Drawing the rest from reference TRBV30 and TRBJ1-6, the complete variable domain is SQTIHQWPATLVQPVGSPLSLECTVEGTSNPNLYWYRQAAGRGLQLLFYSVGIGQISSEVPQNLSASRPQDRQFILSSKKLLLSDSGFYLCACPREGGNSPLHFGNGTRLTVT.

This clone appeared a single time. V usage is TRBV6-2 or TRBV6-3 and J usage is TRBJ1-6; possible D gene TRBD1, 6 bases. The CDR3 totals 15 residues. The germline gives CDR1 MNHEY, CDR2 SVGEGT. Between the trimmed V and J ends, which lost 5 bases and 1 base, there was a span of 9 bases. This chain's CDR3 is CASSATGSYNSPLHF. Here the CDR3 DNA reads TGTGCCAGCAGTGCGACAGGTTCCTATAATTCACCCCTCCACTTT.